This T cell receptor beta chain was sequenced during a study of technical replicates of blood from a few donors. In this sample, this clone turned up a few times. The germline V gene has CDR1 ENHRY and CDR2 SYGVKD. This CDR3 is built from 20 residues. Trimming took 6 bases from V and 0 from J, leaving 27 bases between them. Sequenced by immunoSEQ multiplex PCR; TCRdb stores in-frame clones only, minus some. The data contain about 70,000 clones, almost 98% of them singletons. This rearrangement joins TRBV10-3 to TRBJ1-3; D possibly corresponds to TRBD1 (5 bases). The TCR originated in a human donor in good health. The sample taken for sequencing was T cells isolated from PBMCs. The CDR3 bases are TGTGCCATCAGGAGCCGGTCGACAGCCGATACAAACTCCTCTGGAAACACCATATATTTT. Residues: CAIRSRSTADTNSSGNTIYF.